These 29 T cell receptor beta chains originate from one sample sequenced in a study of OX40 agonist ivuxolimab in advanced cancers. The protocol was immunoSEQ multiplex PCR, while the TCRdb copy is restricted to in-frame clones and leaves out a portion. Among more than 55,000 clones listed, over 90% were seen once. The sequencing used CD4+ or CD8+ T cells sorted from blood, collected in a trial of the OX40 agonist ivuxolimab. These receptors were obtained from an adult with an advanced solid tumor such as melanoma, head and neck, liver or kidney cancer.

V usage is TRBV7-2 and J usage is TRBJ2-7, with 7 bases matching TRBD2. The germline gives CDR1 SGHTA, CDR2 FQGNSA. The CDR3 length is 13 residues. The V and J ends lost 3 bases and 5 bases, in that order; junction bases with no gene match: 4. In DNA, the CDR3 is TGTGCCAGCAGCTTCCCTAGCGGAAACGAGCAGTACTTC. Protein: CASSFPSGNEQYF.

The chain combines TRBV7-9 with TRBJ2-1; 10 bases align to TRBD1. V lost 5 bases, J lost 2 bases, and 9 bases stayed unmatched. The germline CDR1 and CDR2 sequences are SEHNR and FQNEAQ (reference sequence). The CDR3 is made up of 17 amino acids. The CDR3 loop is CASSPRFGTGAYNEQFF. The DNA of the CDR3 is TGTGCCAGCAGCCCCAGATTCGGGACAGGGGCCTACAATGAGCAGTTCTTC.

This clone was seen once. The chain joins TRBV19 to TRBJ2-3, with unresolved D. The CDR3 covers 12 residues. CDR1 and CDR2 from the germline V gene are LNHDA and SQIVND (reference sequence). The ends were cut back, 6 bases at V and 0 bases at J, with 4 bases in the middle. For the CDR3, the DNA is TGTGCCAGTAGCGGGAGCACAGATACGCAGTATTTT. Protein product: CASSGSTDTQYF.

CDR3 in DNA: TGTGCCAGCAGCTTACACCTGACTAGCGGGGGCACAGATACGCAGTATTTT. Its translation is CASSLHLTSGGTDTQYF. The gene calls are TRBV11-2 and TRBJ2-3; 11 bases map to TRBD2. V was clipped by 2 bases and J by 1 base; unmatched bases: 5. This CDR3 is built from 17 residues. In germline, CDR1 is SGHAT, CDR2 FQNNGV.

This chain uses TRBV20-1 with TRBJ1-1; D uncertain. Germline loops: CDR1 DFQATT, CDR2 SNEGSKA (reference sequence). The CDR3 consists of 10 residues. Trimming shortened V by 3 bases and J by 6 bases, and 5 bases separated the two germline ends. In DNA form, the CDR3 reads TGCAGTGCTAGTATCTCTGAAGCTTTCTTT. Protein: CSASISEAFF.

The J gene is TRBJ1-1, the V gene TRBV9; possibly TRBD1 for D (5 bases). The CDR3 is 16 amino acids. Per the germline V gene, CDR1 is SGDLS and CDR2 is YYNGEE. V dropped 0 bases and J dropped 6 bases, with 18 bases sitting between them. CDR3 amino acids: CASSVVQSSSGPEAFF. The CDR3 DNA is TGTGCCAGCAGCGTAGTACAGTCCTCGTCAGGGCCTGAAGCTTTCTTT.

The chain recombines TRBV27 with TRBJ1-1, with D possibly matching TRBD1 (5 bases). The germline V gene has CDR1 MNHEY and CDR2 SMNVEV (reference sequence). CDR3 length: 15 amino acids. Trimming left V 3 bases short and J 5 bases short, with 16 bases between. CDR3 protein: CASSLLPDKGTEAFF. CDR3 in DNA: TGTGCCAGCAGTTTGTTACCAGATAAGGGGACTGAAGCTTTCTTT.

The chain combines TRBV9 with TRBJ2-2; D is unclear. The CDR3 sequence is 16 residues long. Germline CDR1 reads SGDLS; CDR2 reads YYNGEE. V was clipped by 3 bases and J by 1 base, with 13 bases between them. CDR3 loop: CASSARTEKNTGELFF. CDR3 nucleotide sequence: TGTGCCAGCAGCGCAAGGACGGAGAAGAACACCGGGGAGCTGTTTTTT.

The chain joins TRBV18 to TRBJ2-2; 7 bases are shared with TRBD2. The CDR3 totals 14 residues. Trimming at V came to 4 bases and at J to 7 bases, leaving 6 bases not matched to a gene. Germline CDR1 KGHSH, CDR2 LQKENI. This CDR3 is CASSLAGDGGELFF. DNA of the CDR3: TGTGCCAGCTCACTTGCGGGGGACGGCGGGGAGCTGTTTTTT.

The rearrangement uses TRBV27 and TRBJ2-3; D is tentatively TRBD1 or TRBD2 (5 bases each). The germline CDR1 and CDR2 sequences are MNHEY and SMNVEV (reference sequence). The V gene lost 5 bases and the J gene lost 0 bases, with 12 bases spanning the gap. The CDR3 is 15 residues long. CDR3 region: CASSLIRESTDTQYF. In nucleotides, the CDR3 is TGTGCCAGCAGTCTAATCAGGGAGAGCACAGATACGCAGTATTTT.

The chain combines TRBV7-9 with TRBJ1-1, with a possible D match to TRBD1 (5 bases). The CDR3 has 13 residues. V was clipped by 6 bases and J by 4 bases, with 12 bases between them. Germline V CDR1 and CDR2: SEHNR, FQNEAQ (reference sequence). In DNA form, the CDR3 reads TGTGCCAGCAGAGGGGCAGTAGGCACTGAAGCTTTCTTT. It encodes CASRGAVGTEAFF.

This clone is medium-sized in the sample. This chain links TRBV4-1 with TRBJ2-7, with D possibly called TRBD1 or TRBD2 (5 bases each). Trimming shortened V by 0 bases and J by 2 bases, and 14 bases separated the two germline ends. Germline V CDR1 and CDR2: MGHRA, YSYEKL. This CDR3 spans 16 amino acids. The CDR3 here is CASSQEGRDGTYEQYF. CDR3 nucleotide sequence: TGCGCCAGCAGCCAAGAGGGCAGGGACGGGACCTACGAGCAGTACTTC.

This sequence joins TRBV21-1 and TRBJ1-1. TRBV21-1 represents a pseudogene. CDR3 length: 13 residues. CDR3 protein: CASSVSGHTEAFF. DNA for the CDR3: TGTGCCAGCAGCGTATCGGGCCACACTGAAGCTTTCTTT.

The chain recombines TRBV9 with TRBJ2-1, with 8 positions matching TRBD2. V shed 4 bases, J shed 4 bases, and the junction held 7 bases outside the gene matches. CDR3 size: 15 residues. Germline V CDR1 and CDR2: SGDLS, YYNGEE. The CDR3 is CASSPFGTSYNEQFF. CDR3 coding DNA: TGTGCCAGCAGCCCCTTCGGGACTAGTTACAATGAGCAGTTCTTC.

The chain has TRBV2 and TRBJ2-7; 8 positions agree with TRBD1. V lost 3 bases and J lost 3; bases outside the gene matches: 4. CDR1 and CDR2 from the germline V gene are SNHLY and FYNNEI. This CDR3 comprises 14 residues. The CDR3 reads CASSDAGGVYEQYF. DNA for the CDR3: TGTGCCAGCAGTGATGCAGGGGGCGTCTACGAGCAGTACTTC.

The CDR3 reads CASSLSGGAYNEQFF. CDR3 coding DNA: TGTGCCAGCAGCTTAAGCGGGGGGGCCTACAATGAGCAGTTCTTC. The chain links TRBV13 to TRBJ2-1; 10 positions match TRBD2. The CDR3 runs 15 residues. CDR1 is PRHDT, CDR2 FYEKMQ, per germline (reference sequence). V was clipped by 2 bases and J by 2 bases; unmatched bases: 0.

The chain employs TRBV6-5 and TRBJ2-1, with 13 bases aligning to TRBD2. Trimming at V came to 5 bases and at J to 4 bases, leaving 2 bases not matched to a gene. CDR1 and CDR2 (germline): MNHEY, SVGAGI. The CDR3 runs 15 residues. DNA of the CDR3: TGTGCCAGCAGTACGACTAGCGGGGGGTACAATGAGCAGTTCTTC. It yields the protein CASSTTSGGYNEQFF.

J is TRBJ2-7 and V is TRBV2, with 8 positions matching TRBD1. Trimming at V came to 4 bases and at J to 9 bases, leaving 14 bases not matched to a gene. CDR1 is SNHLY, CDR2 FYNNEI, per germline. The CDR3 extends over 15 amino acids. CDR3 in amino acids: CASSAGIQGEKGQYF. The CDR3 DNA sequence: TGTGCCAGCAGTGCTGGCATACAGGGGGAGAAGGGGCAGTACTTC.

CDR3 sequence reads: CASSKRTGLLYEQYF. In nucleotides, the CDR3 is TGTGCCAGTAGTAAAAGGACAGGACTACTCTACGAGCAGTACTTC. The chain links TRBV19 to TRBJ2-7, with a tentative D call TRBD1 (7 bases). CDR1 is LNHDA and CDR2 is SQIVND in the germline V gene (reference sequence). The V gene lost 4 bases and the J gene lost 3 bases, with 16 bases spanning the gap. The CDR3 is 15 residues long.

This sequence joins TRBV29-1 and TRBJ2-5; a weak D match, TRBD2 (5 bases). V was pared by 7 bases and J by 4 bases, with 16 bases between. The length of the CDR3 is 13 residues. Germline CDR1 is SQVTM and CDR2 is ANQGSEA. CDR3 bases: TGCAGCGCCCTCGGAGGTGATCTAGAGACCCAGTACTTC. It encodes CSALGGDLETQYF.

V is TRBV4-1 and J is TRBJ1-1; TRBD1 aligns across 7 bases. V gave up 4 bases and J gave up 1 base; unmatched junction bases: 6. The CDR3 runs to 15 residues. Germline CDR1 and CDR2: MGHRA and YSYEKL. CDR3 sequence reads: CASSLPGTENTEAFF. Here the CDR3 DNA reads TGCGCCAGCAGCCTCCCCGGGACAGAGAACACTGAAGCTTTCTTT.

The J gene is TRBJ2-2, the V gene TRBV2; weak D call: TRBD1 (5 bases). Germline loops: CDR1 SNHLY, CDR2 FYNNEI. This CDR3 has 14 residues. The V and J ends lost 6 bases and 2 bases respectively, with 10 bases between them. The DNA for the CDR3 is TGTGCCAGCAGAGATCAGGGCAACACCGGGGAGCTGTTTTTT. It codes for CASRDQGNTGELFF.

This sequence joins TRBV4-1 and TRBJ2-7; tentatively, D is TRBD2 (5 bases). Germline V gene sequence: CDR1 MGHRA, CDR2 YSYEKL. CDR3 length: 16 residues. V was shortened by 1 base and J by 5 bases, with 18 bases between the two germline ends. DNA for the CDR3: TGCGCCAGCAGCCAAGCTCTAGCTGTGGCTCCGCACGAGCAGTACTTC. Translating gives CASSQALAVAPHEQYF.

This clone was detected a few times. This sequence joins TRBV19 and TRBJ1-1; 7 bases align to TRBD1. Germline CDR1 reads LNHDA; CDR2 reads SQIVND (reference sequence). The CDR3 extends over 13 amino acids. V shed 5 bases and J 4 bases; nucleotides not matched to a gene: 4. The CDR3 nucleotides read TGTGCCAGTAGTGTCGGGACAGCCACTGAAGCTTTCTTT. Amino acids: CASSVGTATEAFF.

This rearrangement joins TRBV6-5 to TRBJ2-7, with 12 bases aligning to TRBD2. The V gene end was trimmed by 2 bases and the J gene end by 7 bases; junction bases not matched to a gene: 6. This CDR3 is built from 15 residues. Germline V gives CDR1 MNHEY, CDR2 SVGAGI. The CDR3 here is CASSYRLAGVGEQYF. The CDR3 region has the DNA TGTGCCAGCAGTTACAGACTAGCGGGAGTTGGGGAGCAGTACTTC.

This clone came up once. The CDR3 here is CASSLSEWSSYNEQFF. CDR3 DNA: TGTGCCAGCAGTTTATCGGAGTGGAGCTCCTACAATGAGCAGTTCTTC. The V call is TRBV27, the J call TRBJ2-1; no reliable D call. V lost 0 bases and J lost 0, with 9 bases in between. This CDR3 spans 16 amino acids. CDR1 and CDR2 from the germline V gene are MNHEY and SMNVEV (reference sequence).

This chain connects TRBV19 to TRBJ1-1; D gene unclear. Germline values: CDR1 LNHDA, CDR2 SQIVND (reference sequence). The CDR3 consists of 11 residues. V was pared by 10 bases and J by 5 bases, with 11 bases between. The CDR3 sequence is CATSLRTEAFF. CDR3 in DNA: TGTGCCACCTCACTCAGGACTGAAGCTTTCTTT. Using reference TRBV19 and TRBJ1-1 for the parts outside the CDR3, the full variable domain is DGGITQSPKYLFRKEGQNVTLSCEQNLNHDAMYWYRQDPGQGLRLIYYSQIVNDFQKGDIAEGYSVSREKKESFPLTVTSAQKNPTAFYLCATSLRTEAFFGQGTRLTVV.

V gene TRBV7-6 combines with J gene TRBJ2-1, with a tentative D call TRBD1 (6 bases). The CDR3 consists of 14 residues. V lost 5 bases and J 6 bases, leaving 14 bases between the germline ends. Germline V CDR1 and CDR2: SGHVS, FNYEAQ. CDR3: CASSRGQSGNEQFF. The CDR3 bases are TGTGCCAGCAGCCGAGGACAGTCAGGCAATGAGCAGTTCTTC. Full variable domain (missing parts from reference TRBV7-6 and TRBJ2-1): GAGVSQSPRYKVTKRGQDVALRCDPISGHVSLYWYRQALGQGPEFLTYFNYEAQQDKSGLPNDRFSAERPEGSISTLTIQRTEQRDSAMYRCASSRGQSGNEQFFGPGTRLTVL.

The J gene is TRBJ2-7, the V gene TRBV6-5; 7 positions match TRBD1. The V segment lost 5 bases and the J segment 1 base; nucleotides outside the gene matches: 5. The CDR3 spans 14 residues. CDR1 is MNHEY, CDR2 SVGAGI, per germline. The CDR3 region is CASSPTGESYEQYF. In DNA form, the CDR3 reads TGTGCCAGCAGTCCTACAGGGGAGTCCTACGAGCAGTACTTC.